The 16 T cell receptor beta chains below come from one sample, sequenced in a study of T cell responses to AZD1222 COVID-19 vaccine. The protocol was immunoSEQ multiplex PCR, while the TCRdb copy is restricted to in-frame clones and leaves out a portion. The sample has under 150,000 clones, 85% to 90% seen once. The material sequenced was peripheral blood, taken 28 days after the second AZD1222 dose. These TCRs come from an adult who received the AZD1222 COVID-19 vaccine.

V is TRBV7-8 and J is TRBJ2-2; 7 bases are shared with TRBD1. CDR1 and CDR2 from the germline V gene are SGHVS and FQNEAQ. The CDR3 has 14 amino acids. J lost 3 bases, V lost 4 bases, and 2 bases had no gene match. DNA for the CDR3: TGTGCCAGCAGCTCGGGGACAGACACCGGGGAGCTGTTTTTT. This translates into CASSSGTDTGELFF.

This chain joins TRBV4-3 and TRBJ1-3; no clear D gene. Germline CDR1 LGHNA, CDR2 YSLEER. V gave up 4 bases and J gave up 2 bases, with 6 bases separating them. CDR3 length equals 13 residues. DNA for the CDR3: TGCGCCAGCAGCCCCACGGCTGGAAACACCATATATTTT. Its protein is CASSPTAGNTIYF.

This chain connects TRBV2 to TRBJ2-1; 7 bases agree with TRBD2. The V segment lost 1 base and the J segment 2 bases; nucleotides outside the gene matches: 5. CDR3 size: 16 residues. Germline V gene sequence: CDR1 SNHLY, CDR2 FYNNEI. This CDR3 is CASSEVYGGAYNEQFF. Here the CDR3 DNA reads TGTGCCAGCAGTGAAGTTTATGGGGGGGCCTACAATGAGCAGTTCTTC.

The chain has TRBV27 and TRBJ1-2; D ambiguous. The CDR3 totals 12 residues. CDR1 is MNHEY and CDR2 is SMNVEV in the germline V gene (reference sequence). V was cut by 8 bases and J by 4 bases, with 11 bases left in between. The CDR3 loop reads CASSMAGYGYTF. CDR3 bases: TGTGCCAGCTCCATGGCTGGCTATGGCTACACCTTC.

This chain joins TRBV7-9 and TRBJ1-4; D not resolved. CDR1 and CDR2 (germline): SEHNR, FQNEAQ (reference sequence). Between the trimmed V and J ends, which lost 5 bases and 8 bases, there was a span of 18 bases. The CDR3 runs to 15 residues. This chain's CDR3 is CASSTRDLLGEKLFF. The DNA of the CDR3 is TGTGCCAGCAGCACCCGAGACCTCCTGGGCGAAAAACTGTTTTTT. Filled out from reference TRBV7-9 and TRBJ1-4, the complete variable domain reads DTGVSQNPRHKITKRGQNVTFRCDPISEHNRLYWYRQTLGQGPEFLTYFQNEAQLEKSRLLSDRFSAERPKGSFSTLEIQRTEQGDSAMYLCASSTRDLLGEKLFFGSGTQLSVL.

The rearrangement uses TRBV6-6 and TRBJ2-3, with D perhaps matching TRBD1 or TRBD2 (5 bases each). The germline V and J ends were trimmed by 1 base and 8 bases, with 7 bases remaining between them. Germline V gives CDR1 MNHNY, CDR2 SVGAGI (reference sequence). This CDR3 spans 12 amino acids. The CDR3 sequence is CASSYLGVTQYF. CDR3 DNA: TGTGCCAGCAGTTACTTGGGGGTTACGCAGTATTTT.

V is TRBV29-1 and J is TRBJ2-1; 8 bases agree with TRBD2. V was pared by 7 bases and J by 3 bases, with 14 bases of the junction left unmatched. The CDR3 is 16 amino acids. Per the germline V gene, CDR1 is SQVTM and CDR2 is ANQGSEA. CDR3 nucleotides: TGCAGCGGACCCCGAACAGAGCGGGAGCACTACAATGAGCAGTTCTTC. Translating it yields CSGPRTEREHYNEQFF.

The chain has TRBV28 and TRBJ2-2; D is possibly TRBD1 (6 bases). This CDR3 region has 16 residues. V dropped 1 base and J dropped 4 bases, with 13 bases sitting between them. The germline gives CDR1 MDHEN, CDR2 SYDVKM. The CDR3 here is CASSLFSGVGTGELFF. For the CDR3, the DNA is TGTGCCAGCAGTTTATTTTCAGGGGTCGGCACCGGGGAGCTGTTTTTT.

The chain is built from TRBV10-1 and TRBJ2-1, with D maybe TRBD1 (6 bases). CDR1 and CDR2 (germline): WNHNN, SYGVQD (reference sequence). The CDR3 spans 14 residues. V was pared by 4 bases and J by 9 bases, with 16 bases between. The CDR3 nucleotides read TGCGCCAGCAGTGTTAGGCAGGGGTCGGGTGAGCAGTTCTTC. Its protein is CASSVRQGSGEQFF.

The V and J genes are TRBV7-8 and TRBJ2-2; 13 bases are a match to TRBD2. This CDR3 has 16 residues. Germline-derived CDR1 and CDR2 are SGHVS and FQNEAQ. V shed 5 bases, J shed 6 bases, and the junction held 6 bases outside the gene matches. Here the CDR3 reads CASSPRTSGSAGELFF. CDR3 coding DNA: TGTGCCAGCAGCCCACGGACTAGCGGGAGCGCCGGGGAGCTGTTTTTT.

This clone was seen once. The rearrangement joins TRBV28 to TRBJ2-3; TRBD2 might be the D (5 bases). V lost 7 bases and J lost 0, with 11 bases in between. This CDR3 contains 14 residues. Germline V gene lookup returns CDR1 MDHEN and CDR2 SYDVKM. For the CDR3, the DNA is TGTGCCAGCATTCGGGGTGGGAGCACAGATACGCAGTATTTT. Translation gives CASIRGGSTDTQYF.

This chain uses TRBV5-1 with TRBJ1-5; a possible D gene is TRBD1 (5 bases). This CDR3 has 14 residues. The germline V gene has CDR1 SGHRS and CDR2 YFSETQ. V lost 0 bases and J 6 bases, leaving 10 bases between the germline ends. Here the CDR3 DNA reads TGCGCCAGCAGCTTGGGGAGGGGAAGTCAGCCCCAGCATTTT. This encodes CASSLGRGSQPQHF.

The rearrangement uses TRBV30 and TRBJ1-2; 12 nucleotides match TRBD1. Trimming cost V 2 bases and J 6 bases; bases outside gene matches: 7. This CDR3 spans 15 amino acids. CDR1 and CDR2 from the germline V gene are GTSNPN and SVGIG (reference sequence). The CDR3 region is CAWSTLGQGAHGYTF. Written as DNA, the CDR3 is TGTGCCTGGAGTACATTGGGACAGGGGGCGCATGGCTACACCTTC. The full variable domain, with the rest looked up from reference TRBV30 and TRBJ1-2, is SQTIHQWPATLVQPVGSPLSLECTVEGTSNPNLYWYRQAAGRGLQLLFYSVGIGQISSEVPQNLSASRPQDRQFILSSKKLLLSDSGFYLCAWSTLGQGAHGYTFGSGTRLTVV.

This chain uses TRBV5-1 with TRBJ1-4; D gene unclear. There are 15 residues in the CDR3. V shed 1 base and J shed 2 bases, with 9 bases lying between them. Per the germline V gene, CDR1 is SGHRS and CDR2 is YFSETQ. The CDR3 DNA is TGCGCCAGCAGCTTGAAAGGAGTTACTAATGAAAAACTGTTTTTT. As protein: CASSLKGVTNEKLFF.

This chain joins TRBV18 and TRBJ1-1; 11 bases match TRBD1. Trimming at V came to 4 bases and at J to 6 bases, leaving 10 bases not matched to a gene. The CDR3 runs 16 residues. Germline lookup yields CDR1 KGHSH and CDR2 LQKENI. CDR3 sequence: CASSLRTGGAGAEAFF. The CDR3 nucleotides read TGTGCCAGCTCACTACGGACAGGGGGCGCAGGCGCTGAAGCTTTCTTT.

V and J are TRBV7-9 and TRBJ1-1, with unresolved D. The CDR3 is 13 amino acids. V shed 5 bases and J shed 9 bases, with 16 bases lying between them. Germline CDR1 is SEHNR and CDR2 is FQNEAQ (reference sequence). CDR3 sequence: CASSPSYEPKAFF. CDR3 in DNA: TGTGCCAGCAGCCCCTCCTATGAGCCCAAAGCTTTCTTT.